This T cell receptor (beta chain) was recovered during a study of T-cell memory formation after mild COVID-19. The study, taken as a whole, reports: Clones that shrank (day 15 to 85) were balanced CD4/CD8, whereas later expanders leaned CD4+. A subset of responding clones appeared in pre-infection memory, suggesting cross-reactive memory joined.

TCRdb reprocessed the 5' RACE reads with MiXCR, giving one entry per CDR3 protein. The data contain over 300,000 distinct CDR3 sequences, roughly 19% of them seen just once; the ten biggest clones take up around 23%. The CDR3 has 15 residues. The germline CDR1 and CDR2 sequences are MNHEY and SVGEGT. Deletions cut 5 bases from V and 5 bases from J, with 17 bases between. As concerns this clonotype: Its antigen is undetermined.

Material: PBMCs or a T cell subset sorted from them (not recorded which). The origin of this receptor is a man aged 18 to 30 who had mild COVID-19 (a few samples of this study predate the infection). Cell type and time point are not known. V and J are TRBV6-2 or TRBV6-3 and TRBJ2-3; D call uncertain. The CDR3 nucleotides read TGTGCCAGCAGTAGGCCCAGGATTTTGGAAGATACGCAGTATTTT. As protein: CASSRPRILEDTQYF.